What follows are 24 T cell receptor beta chains derived from one specimen sequenced in a study of graft-versus-host responses after intestinal transplantation (TCRdb year 2021). Receptor amplification or capture employed the immunoSEQ multiplex PCR assay. TCRdb took over this immuneACCESS table, retaining in-frame rearrangements with V and J assigned. Such tables are incomplete; in checked studies, under half of the missing clones stem from an unresolved V gene, and the remainder is unexplained. The sample table holds roughly 98,000 clones, of which 80% to 95% were seen once. The ten biggest clones cover approximately 1.1% of the sample. Their antigen targets remain unknown. In light of the paper, this sample's time point label describes: cells obtained before transplantation from donor or recipient. The source material was unstimulated CD8+ T cells sorted from spleen or lymph node cells, sampled before transplant. These receptors came from a human donor who was the organ donor for an intestinal transplant.

The rearrangement joins TRBV19 to TRBJ2-1; D is uncertain. Trimming removed 3 bases at V and 0 bases at J, with 9 bases between. Germline-derived CDR1 and CDR2 are LNHDA and SQIVND (reference sequence). The CDR3 covers 15 residues. The CDR3 DNA follows: TGTGCCAGTAGTATCGGTCCCGGCTCCTACAATGAGCAGTTCTTC. It specifies CASSIGPGSYNEQFF.

The chain combines TRBV7-2 with TRBJ1-4, with a tentative D call TRBD1 (5 bases). The CDR3 runs 15 residues. Trimming pared 1 base from V and 8 bases from J, leaving 14 bases between. Germline CDR1 is SGHTA and CDR2 is FQGNSA. The DNA of the CDR3 is TGTGCCAGCAGCTTAGGAATAGGGGTTTCCGAAAAACTGTTTTTT. It encodes CASSLGIGVSEKLFF.

This clone was picked up a small number of times. The chain joins TRBV4-1 to TRBJ2-7; no definite D call. This CDR3 spans 13 amino acids. V was pared by 0 bases and J by 3 bases, with 6 bases between. The V gene's germline CDR1 is MGHRA and CDR2 YSYEKL. The DNA for the CDR3 is TGCGCCAGCAGCCAAGAAGAGTTCTACGAGCAGTACTTC. Protein product: CASSQEEFYEQYF.

The V call is TRBV5-1, the J call TRBJ1-4; D gene unclear. V lost 2 bases to trimming and J lost 4 bases, with 18 bases between them. This CDR3 has 17 amino acids. Per germline, CDR1 SGHRS and CDR2 YFSETQ. This chain's CDR3 is CASSFNNVGEVNEKLFF. The CDR3 DNA reads TGCGCCAGCAGCTTTAATAATGTCGGAGAAGTTAATGAAAAACTGTTTTTT.

The chain couples TRBV12-5 to TRBJ1-1, with D possibly being TRBD1 (6 bases). The V and J ends lost 1 base and 3 bases respectively, with 12 bases between them. CDR3 size: 15 residues. Germline V CDR1 and CDR2: LGHNT, FRNRAP. CDR3 amino acids: CASGLGEGVDTEAFF. The CDR3 bases are TGTGCTAGTGGTTTGGGGGAGGGGGTGGACACTGAAGCTTTCTTT. Supplemented by reference TRBV12-5 and TRBJ1-1, the full variable domain reads DARVTQTPRHKVTEMGQEVTMRCQPILGHNTVFWYRQTMMQGLELLAYFRNRAPLDDSGMPKDRFSAEMPDATLATLKIQPSEPRDSAVYFCASGLGEGVDTEAFFGQGTRLTVV.

This chain connects TRBV5-6 to TRBJ2-5, with D unclear. The CDR3 sequence is 13 residues long. Between the trimmed V and J ends, which lost 0 bases and 5 bases, there was a span of 8 bases. Per the germline V gene, CDR1 is SGHDT and CDR2 is YYEEEE. The CDR3 region is CASSLDPGETQYF. CDR3 nucleotide sequence: TGTGCCAGCAGCTTGGATCCCGGGGAGACCCAGTACTTC.

This clone was seen only once. The chain couples TRBV11-3 to TRBJ1-2; D is possibly TRBD1 (5 bases). The germline V and J ends were trimmed by 4 bases and 8 bases, with 17 bases remaining between them. The CDR3 extends over 14 amino acids. Germline CDR1 SGHNT, CDR2 YENEEA. CDR3 protein: CASSSYGREAGYTF. The CDR3, as DNA: TGTGCCAGCAGCTCATATGGCAGGGAGGCGGGCTACACCTTC.

The rearrangement uses TRBV19 and TRBJ1-3; tentative D call: TRBD1 (6 bases). V gave up 8 bases and J gave up 0 bases, with 11 bases separating them. The CDR3 sequence is 14 residues long. Germline V CDR1 and CDR2: LNHDA, SQIVND (reference sequence). The CDR3 here is CASAQGSSGNTIYF. The CDR3 region has the DNA TGTGCCAGTGCTCAGGGGAGCTCTGGAAACACCATATATTTT.

The rearrangement uses TRBV7-2 and TRBJ2-5; weak D call: TRBD2 (6 bases). The germline V gene encodes CDR1 SGHTA and CDR2 FQGNSA. With 1 base removed from V and 11 bases from J, the gap between germline ends came to 20 bases. The CDR3 runs to 15 residues. The CDR3 nucleotides are TGTGCCAGCAGCTTAGGGCGTCTAGCTCGCGGGGAGCAGTACTTC. It codes for CASSLGRLARGEQYF.

With regard to this clone: Other DNA sequences in the same sample also yield this CDR3. In DNA form, the CDR3 reads TGTGCCAGCAGCGTAGATGAGATAGCGGGAGTCGCCATTCAGTACTTC. Residues: CASSVDEIAGVAIQYF. The rearrangement links TRBV9 to TRBJ2-4, with 9 bases that match TRBD2. In germline, CDR1 is SGDLS, CDR2 YYNGEE. CDR3 length: 16 amino acids. Trimming cost V 0 bases and J 9 bases; bases outside gene matches: 10.

The chain combines TRBV7-2 with TRBJ2-1, with TRBD2 matching over 10 bases. The CDR3 has 17 residues. The J segment lost 5 bases and the V segment lost 5 bases, leaving 12 bases of the junction unmatched. The V gene's germline CDR1 is SGHTA and CDR2 FQGNSA. CDR3 DNA sequence: TGTGCCAGCAGCCCACCCTGGCCAGCGGGAGGGGACAATGAGCAGTTCTTC. It is translated as CASSPPWPAGGDNEQFF. Based on the CDR3 plus reference TRBV7-2 and TRBJ2-1, the full variable domain is GAGVSQSPSNKVTEKGKDVELRCDPISGHTALYWYRQSLGQGLEFLIYFQGNSAPDKSGLPSDRFSAERTGGSVSTLTIQRTQQEDSAVYLCASSPPWPAGGDNEQFFGPGTRLTVL.

V is TRBV19 and J is TRBJ2-5; the match to TRBD2 covers 8 bases. In germline, CDR1 is LNHDA, CDR2 SQIVND (reference sequence). The CDR3 extends over 15 amino acids. V lost 3 bases to trimming and J lost 4 bases; unmatched junction nucleotides: 7. The CDR3 spells CASSMSGGPPETQYF. Written as DNA, the CDR3 is TGTGCCAGTAGTATGAGCGGGGGACCCCCAGAGACCCAGTACTTC.

V and J are TRBV7-9 and TRBJ2-5; maybe TRBD1 (5 bases). Trimming took 2 bases from V and 4 from J, leaving 20 bases between them. Germline CDR1 is SEHNR and CDR2 is FQNEAQ (reference sequence). This CDR3 region has 17 residues. This chain's CDR3 is CASSLPFWTPVRETQYF. The CDR3 DNA reads TGTGCCAGCAGCTTACCTTTTTGGACACCCGTCCGAGAGACCCAGTACTTC.

The rearrangement links TRBV7-2 to TRBJ2-2, with D possibly matching TRBD2 (5 bases). Deletions cut 3 bases from V and 4 bases from J, with 9 bases between. Germline V gene data show CDR1 as SGHTA and CDR2 as FQGNSA. The CDR3 sequence is 14 residues long. CDR3 in amino acids: CASSLFGGTGELFF. The DNA of the CDR3 is TGTGCCAGCAGCTTGTTCGGAGGCACCGGGGAGCTGTTTTTT. The full variable domain, with the rest looked up from reference TRBV7-2 and TRBJ2-2, is GAGVSQSPSNKVTEKGKDVELRCDPISGHTALYWYRQSLGQGLEFLIYFQGNSAPDKSGLPSDRFSAERTGGSVSTLTIQRTQQEDSAVYLCASSLFGGTGELFFGEGSRLTVL.

This clone was seen only once. The CDR3 is CASSPGPGTGDGYTF. CDR3 DNA sequence: TGTGCCAGCTCACCCGGTCCCGGGACAGGGGACGGCTACACCTTC. The rearrangement links TRBV18 to TRBJ1-2; 10 bases map to TRBD1. CDR1 and CDR2 (germline): KGHSH, LQKENI. The CDR3 sequence is 15 residues long. The ends lost 3 bases at V and 8 bases at J; junction bases unmatched: 9.

The genes are TRBV11-2 and TRBJ2-2; 7 nucleotides agree with TRBD2. The CDR3 totals 17 residues. Germline V gene lookup returns CDR1 SGHAT and CDR2 FQNNGV. V trimming: 0 bases; J trimming: 7 bases; junction bases outside the gene matches: 11. The CDR3 DNA sequence: TGTGCCAGCAGCTTAGACTTGGGGGAGGGAGGCCTCGGGGAGCTGTTTTTT. Protein sequence: CASSLDLGEGGLGELFF.

This clone appeared a single time. This chain uses TRBV6-5 with TRBJ1-2; 7 bases match TRBD1. CDR1 MNHEY and CDR2 SVGAGI come from the germline V gene. The CDR3 loop spans 14 amino acids. Trimming cost V 9 bases and J 4 bases; bases outside gene matches: 11. CDR3 nucleotide sequence: TGTGCCAGTAAGACAGGGACCTTTGGCTATGGCTACACCTTC. This translates into CASKTGTFGYGYTF.

The chain is built from TRBV5-5 and TRBJ2-4, with 8 bases identical to TRBD2. The CDR3 spans 14 residues. Germline V lookup: CDR1 SGHKS, CDR2 YYEKEE (reference sequence). V shed 5 bases, J shed 5 bases, and the junction held 6 bases outside the gene matches. As DNA, the CDR3 is TGTGCCAGCAGTTGGGGAGCGGGGGAAAACATTCAGTACTTC. This sequence encodes CASSWGAGENIQYF. Together with reference TRBV5-5 and TRBJ2-4, the CDR3 gives the full variable domain: DAGVTQSPTHLIKTRGQQVTLRCSPISGHKSVSWYQQVLGQGPQFIFQYYEKEERGRGNFPDRFSARQFPNYSSELNVNALLLGDSALYLCASSWGAGENIQYFGAGTRLSVL.

This clone showed up just once. V usage is TRBV7-8 and J usage is TRBJ2-7; TRBD2 might be the D (5 bases). The V end lost 1 base, the J end lost 3 bases, and 13 bases lay between the germline ends. CDR1 and CDR2 (germline): SGHVS, FQNEAQ. The CDR3 has 15 residues. CDR3 bases: TGTGCCAGCAGCTTAGTTTCCAGGCGGGTCTACGAGCAGTACTTC. Translation: CASSLVSRRVYEQYF.

V usage is TRBV4-1 and J usage is TRBJ2-1, with 7 bases fitting TRBD1. The ends lost 4 bases at V and 7 bases at J; junction bases unmatched: 7. Germline CDR1 MGHRA, CDR2 YSYEKL. CDR3 length equals 14 residues. The CDR3 spells CASSPGQAGNEQFF. The CDR3 DNA reads as TGCGCCAGCAGCCCAGGACAGGCAGGTAATGAGCAGTTCTTC.

To note about this clone: The germline gene is not matched at one end of the junction; a read error may be the cause. Other DNA sequences from this sample encode an identical CDR3 as well. The chain couples TRBV6-5 to TRBJ1-2; D gene uncertain. This CDR3 has 12 amino acids. Germline-derived CDR1 and CDR2 are MNHEY and SVGAGI. CDR3 residues: CASSYSGDGYTF. In DNA, the CDR3 is TGCGCCAGCAGTTACTCCGGGGATGGCTACACCTTC.

The V and J genes are TRBV6-4 and TRBJ2-7; maybe TRBD1 (5 bases). This CDR3 is built from 12 residues. V lost 6 bases to trimming and J lost 1 base, with 7 bases between them. Germline V gene lookup returns CDR1 MRHNA and CDR2 SNTAGT. The CDR3: CASRTASYEQYF. The CDR3 coding sequence is TGTGCCAGCAGGACAGCTTCCTACGAGCAGTACTTC.

This clone occurred a few times. In nucleotides, the CDR3 is TGCAGCGTTGGTGTGGCGGGAGGACATGAGCAGTTCTTC. Translated, it gives CSVGVAGGHEQFF. The rearrangement links TRBV29-1 to TRBJ2-1; 8 nucleotides match TRBD2. There are 13 residues in the CDR3. Germline V lookup: CDR1 SQVTM, CDR2 ANQGSEA. After removal of 4 bases from V and 8 bases from J, the junction contained 7 bases not matched to a gene.

V is TRBV28 and J is TRBJ2-7; D is undetermined. The germline CDR1 and CDR2 sequences are MDHEN and SYDVKM. The CDR3 sequence is 12 residues long. Between the trimmed V and J ends, which lost 3 bases and 6 bases, there was a span of 9 bases. As DNA, the CDR3 is TGTGCCAGCAGTTTTCCCCACAGCGAGCAGTACTTC. This codes for CASSFPHSEQYF.